This T cell receptor (beta chain) was retrieved from a study of molecular identifiers for immune sequencing clone quantification. CDR1 is SEHNR and CDR2 is FQNEAQ in the germline V gene (reference sequence). The CDR3 extends over 17 amino acids. As regards this clonotype: Its ends do not fully match the called genes, so a read error is possible.

For naive CD8 T cells, sorting used the CD8+CD4-CCR7+CD45RA+ phenotype. TCRdb redid the calling of the PCR reads with MiXCR, one entry per CDR3 protein. Among approximately 630,000 distinct CDR3 sequences, less than 30% were seen once, and the ten largest hold about 0.78%. Sequences were obtained from naive CD8+ T cells from blood, with Jurkat cell RNA spiked in. The subset here: FACS-sorted CD8+CD4-CCR7+CD45RA+ naive T cells. This sequence was found in a human donor in good health. Some libraries in this study had Jurkat cell RNA spiked in. The V and J genes are TRBV7-9 and TRBJ2-1; maybe TRBD1 (5 bases). DNA of the CDR3: TGTGCCAGCAGCTCACCCAGACAGTTCTTCTCCTACAATGAGCGGTTCTTC. This gives the protein CASSSPRQFFSYNERFF.